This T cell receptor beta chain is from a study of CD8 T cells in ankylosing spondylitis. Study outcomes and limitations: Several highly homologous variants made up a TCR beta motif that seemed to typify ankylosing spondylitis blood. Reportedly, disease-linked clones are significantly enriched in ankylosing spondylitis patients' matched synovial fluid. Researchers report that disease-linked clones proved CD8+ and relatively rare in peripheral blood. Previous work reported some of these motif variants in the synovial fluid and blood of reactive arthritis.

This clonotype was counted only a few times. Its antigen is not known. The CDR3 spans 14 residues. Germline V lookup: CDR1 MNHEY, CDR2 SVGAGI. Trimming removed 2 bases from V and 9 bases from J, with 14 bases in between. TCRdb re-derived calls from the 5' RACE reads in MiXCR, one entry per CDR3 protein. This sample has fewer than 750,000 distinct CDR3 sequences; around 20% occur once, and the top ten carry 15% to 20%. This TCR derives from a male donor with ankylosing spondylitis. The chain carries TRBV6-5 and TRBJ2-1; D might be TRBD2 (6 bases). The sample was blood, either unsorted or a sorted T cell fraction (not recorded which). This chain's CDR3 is CASSYPTAGGEQFF. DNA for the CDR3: TGTGCCAGCAGTTACCCCACGGCCGGGGGTGAGCAGTTCTTC.